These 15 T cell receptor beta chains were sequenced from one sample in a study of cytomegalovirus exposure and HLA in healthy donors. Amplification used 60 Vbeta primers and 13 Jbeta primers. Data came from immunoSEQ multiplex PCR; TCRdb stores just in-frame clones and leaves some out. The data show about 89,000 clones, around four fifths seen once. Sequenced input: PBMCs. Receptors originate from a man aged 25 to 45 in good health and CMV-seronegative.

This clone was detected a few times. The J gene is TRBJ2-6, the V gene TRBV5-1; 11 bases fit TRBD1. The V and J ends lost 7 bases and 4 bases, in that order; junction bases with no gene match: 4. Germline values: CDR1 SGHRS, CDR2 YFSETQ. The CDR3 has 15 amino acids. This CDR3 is CASGTGGSGANVLTF. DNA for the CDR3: TGCGCCAGCGGGACAGGGGGATCCGGGGCCAACGTCCTGACTTTC.

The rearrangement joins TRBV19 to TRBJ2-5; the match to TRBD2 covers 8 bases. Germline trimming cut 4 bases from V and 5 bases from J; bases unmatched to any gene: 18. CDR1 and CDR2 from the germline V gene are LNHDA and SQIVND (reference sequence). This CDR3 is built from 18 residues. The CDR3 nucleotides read TGTGCCAGTAGTACGCGTAAGACGGGGGGGCCGGTCGGGGAGACCCAGTACTTC. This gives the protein CASSTRKTGGPVGETQYF. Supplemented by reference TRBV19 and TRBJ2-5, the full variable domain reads DGGITQSPKYLFRKEGQNVTLSCEQNLNHDAMYWYRQDPGQGLRLIYYSQIVNDFQKGDIAEGYSVSREKKESFPLTVTSAQKNPTAFYLCASSTRKTGGPVGETQYFGPGTRLLVL.

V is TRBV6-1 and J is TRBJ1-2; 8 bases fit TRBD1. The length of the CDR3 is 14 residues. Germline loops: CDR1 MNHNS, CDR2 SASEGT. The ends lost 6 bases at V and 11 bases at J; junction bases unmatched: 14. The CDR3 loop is CASSKLQGDKGYTF. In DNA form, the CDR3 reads TGTGCCAGCAGCAAACTACAGGGGGATAAAGGGTACACCTTC.

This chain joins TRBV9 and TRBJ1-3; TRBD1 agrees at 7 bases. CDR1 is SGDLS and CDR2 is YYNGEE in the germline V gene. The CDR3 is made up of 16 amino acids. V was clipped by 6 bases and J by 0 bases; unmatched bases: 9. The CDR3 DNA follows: TGTGCCAGCACGCCGACAGGGACAGTCTCTGGAAACACCATATATTTT. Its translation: CASTPTGTVSGNTIYF.

CDR3: CASGPDRARPGYNEQFF. The CDR3 DNA follows: TGTGCTAGTGGTCCGGACAGGGCCCGACCGGGCTACAATGAGCAGTTCTTC. The V call is TRBV12-5, the J call TRBJ2-1; 8 nucleotides match TRBD1. V lost 5 bases, J lost 3 bases, and 12 bases stayed unmatched. This CDR3 contains 17 residues. Germline lookup yields CDR1 LGHNT and CDR2 FRNRAP.

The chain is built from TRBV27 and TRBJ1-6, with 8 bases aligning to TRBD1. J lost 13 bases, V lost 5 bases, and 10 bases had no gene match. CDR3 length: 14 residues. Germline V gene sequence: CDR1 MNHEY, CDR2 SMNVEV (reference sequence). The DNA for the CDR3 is TGTGCCAGCAGTCCCGGACAGGGCCTCATCCCCCTCCACTTT. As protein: CASSPGQGLIPLHF.

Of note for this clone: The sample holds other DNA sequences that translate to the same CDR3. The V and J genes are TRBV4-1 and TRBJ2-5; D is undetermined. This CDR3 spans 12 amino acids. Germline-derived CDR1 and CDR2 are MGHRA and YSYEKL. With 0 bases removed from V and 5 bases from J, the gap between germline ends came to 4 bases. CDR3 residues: CASSQDEETQYF. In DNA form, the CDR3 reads TGCGCCAGCAGCCAAGATGAGGAGACCCAGTACTTC.

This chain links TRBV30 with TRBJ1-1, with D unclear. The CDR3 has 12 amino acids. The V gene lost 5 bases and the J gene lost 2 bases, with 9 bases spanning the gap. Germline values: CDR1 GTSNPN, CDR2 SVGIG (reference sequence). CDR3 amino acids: CAWYEINTEAFF. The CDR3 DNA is TGTGCCTGGTATGAGATAAACACTGAAGCTTTCTTT.

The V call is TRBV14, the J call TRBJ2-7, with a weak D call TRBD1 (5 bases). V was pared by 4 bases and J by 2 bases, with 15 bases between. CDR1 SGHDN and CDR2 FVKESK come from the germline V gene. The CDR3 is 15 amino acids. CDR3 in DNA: TGTGCCAGCAGCCTCGGGCAGGGATCCCCCTACGAGCAGTACTTC. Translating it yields CASSLGQGSPYEQYF.

The CDR3 spells CASGFNPDSQIQETQYF. For the CDR3, the DNA is TGTGCTAGTGGTTTTAACCCGGACAGCCAAATCCAAGAGACCCAGTACTTC. The chain employs TRBV12-5 and TRBJ2-5; D might be TRBD1 (6 bases). Germline V gene data show CDR1 as LGHNT and CDR2 as FRNRAP. The CDR3 totals 17 residues. V lost 3 bases to trimming and J lost 1 base, with 18 bases between them.

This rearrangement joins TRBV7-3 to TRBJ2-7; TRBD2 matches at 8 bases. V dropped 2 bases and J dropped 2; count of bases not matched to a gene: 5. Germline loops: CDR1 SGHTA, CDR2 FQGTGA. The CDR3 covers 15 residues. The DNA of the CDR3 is TGTGCCAGCAGCTTACGGGGGGGTCAGACCTACGAGCAGTACTTC. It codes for CASSLRGGQTYEQYF.

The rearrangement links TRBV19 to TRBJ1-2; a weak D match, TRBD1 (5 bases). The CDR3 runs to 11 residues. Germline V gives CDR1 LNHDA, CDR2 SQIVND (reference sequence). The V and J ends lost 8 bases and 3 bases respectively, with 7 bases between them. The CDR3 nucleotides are TGTGCCAGTCGACAGCACTATGGCTACACCTTC. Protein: CASRQHYGYTF.

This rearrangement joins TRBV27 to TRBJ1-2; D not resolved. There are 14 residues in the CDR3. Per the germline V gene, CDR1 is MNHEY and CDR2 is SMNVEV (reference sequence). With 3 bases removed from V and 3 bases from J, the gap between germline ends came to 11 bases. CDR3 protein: CASSFGGQDYGYTF. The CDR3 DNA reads TGTGCCAGCAGTTTCGGAGGGCAGGACTATGGCTACACCTTC.

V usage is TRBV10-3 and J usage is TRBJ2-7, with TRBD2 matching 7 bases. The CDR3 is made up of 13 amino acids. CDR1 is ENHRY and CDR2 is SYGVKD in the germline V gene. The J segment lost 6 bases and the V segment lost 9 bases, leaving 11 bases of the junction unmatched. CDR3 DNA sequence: TGTGCCATGACGGGGGGTCCTGAGCGCGAGCAGTACTTC. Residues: CAMTGGPEREQYF.

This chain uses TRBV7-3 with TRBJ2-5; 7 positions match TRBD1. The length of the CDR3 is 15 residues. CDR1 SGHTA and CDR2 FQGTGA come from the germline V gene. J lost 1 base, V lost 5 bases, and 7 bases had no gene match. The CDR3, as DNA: TGTGCCAGCAGCCCAGGGGGATCTGGCCAAGAGACCCAGTACTTC. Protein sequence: CASSPGGSGQETQYF.